This passage covers 9 T cell receptor beta chains from one sample sequenced in a study of tissue T cells after allogeneic stem cell transplantation. Sequencing was performed with immunoSEQ multiplex PCR; in TCRdb, only in-frame clones are kept and a portion is missing. The table includes approximately 10,000 clones, roughly 66% detected once. The material was tissue from the jejunum, obtained at autopsy. These TCRs come from a woman between 18 and 50 years old with breast cancer.

This sequence joins TRBV7-9 and TRBJ2-6; D possibly corresponds to TRBD1 (5 bases). CDR1 and CDR2 from the germline V gene are SEHNR and FQNEAQ (reference sequence). The CDR3 spans 15 residues. The V gene lost 2 bases and the J gene lost 2 bases, with 7 bases spanning the gap. The CDR3 loop is CASSLQGTGANVLTF. The CDR3, as DNA: TGTGCCAGCAGCTTACAGGGAACTGGGGCCAACGTCCTGACTTTC.

In this sample, this clone is medium-sized (0.01 to 0.1%). Distinct nucleotide sequences in the sample also encode this CDR3. The V and J genes are TRBV6-2 or TRBV6-3 and TRBJ2-5, with D possibly being TRBD1 (6 bases). The CDR3 spans 15 residues. In germline, CDR1 is MNHEY, CDR2 SVGEGT. V shed 6 bases and J shed 4 bases, with 18 bases lying between them. The CDR3 sequence: CASSPGTSAGETQYF. Here the CDR3 DNA reads TGTGCCAGCAGCCCCGGGACATCAGCCGGAGAGACCCAGTACTTC.

The genes are TRBV6-6 and TRBJ2-7; D unresolved. Germline V gene data show CDR1 as MNHNY and CDR2 as SVGAGI (reference sequence). V was trimmed by 6 bases and J by 2 bases, leaving 5 bases between them. CDR3 length: 11 amino acids. The chain's CDR3 is CASRVAYEQYF. Here the CDR3 DNA reads TGTGCCAGCAGGGTTGCCTACGAGCAGTACTTC.

This clone was picked up a small number of times. V and J are TRBV7-8 and TRBJ1-1, with 7 bases fitting TRBD1. V lost 4 bases, J lost 6 bases, and 5 bases stayed unmatched. The CDR3 covers 13 residues. Germline-derived CDR1 and CDR2 are SGHVS and FQNEAQ. CDR3 sequence (DNA): TGTGCCAGCAGCTGGGACAGAGGTGCTGAAGCTTTCTTT. It translates to CASSWDRGAEAFF.

This clone was observed a few times. V is TRBV5-6 and J is TRBJ2-5, with D perhaps matching TRBD2 (5 bases). This CDR3 contains 14 residues. Germline V CDR1 and CDR2: SGHDT, YYEEEE. Trimming removed 3 bases from V and 7 bases from J, with 16 bases in between. The CDR3 protein is CASSSTGIAWTQYF. The CDR3 bases are TGTGCCAGCAGCTCAACGGGAATAGCGTGGACCCAGTACTTC.

The chain recombines TRBV6-5 with TRBJ2-2; D is ambiguous. The CDR3 has 13 residues. V was shortened by 1 base and J by 6 bases, with 6 bases between the two germline ends. Per the germline V gene, CDR1 is MNHEY and CDR2 is SVGAGI. The CDR3 sequence is CASSYLSAGELFF. In DNA form, the CDR3 reads TGTGCCAGCAGTTACTTGTCGGCCGGGGAGCTGTTTTTT.

V and J are TRBV30 and TRBJ1-6; D gene ambiguous. Per germline, CDR1 GTSNPN and CDR2 SVGIG (reference sequence). The ends were cut back, 8 bases at V and 1 base at J, with 15 bases in the middle. The CDR3 is 15 amino acids. CDR3 sequence reads: CAGQSGTSYNSPLHF. The DNA for the CDR3 is TGTGCCGGGCAATCGGGCACATCCTATAATTCACCCCTCCACTTT.

This chain uses TRBV11-2 with TRBJ1-5, with TRBD1 matching over 11 bases. This CDR3 spans 14 amino acids. V dropped 5 bases and J dropped 9; count of bases not matched to a gene: 6. CDR1 is SGHAT and CDR2 is FQNNGV in the germline V gene. CDR3 in DNA: TGTGCCAGCAGCATGGACGGGACAGGGGGGCCCCAGCATTTT. Encoded protein: CASSMDGTGGPQHF.

The chain employs TRBV28 and TRBJ1-5; D unresolved. Trimming cost V 9 bases and J 11 bases, with 11 bases left between them. This CDR3 region has 10 residues. Germline CDR1 reads MDHEN; CDR2 reads SYDVKM. CDR3 residues: CASNGLTQHF. CDR3 nucleotide sequence: TGTGCCAGTAACGGGTTGACCCAGCATTTT.